The next 7 T cell receptor beta chains were all read from a single sample in a study of blood T cell repertoires in COVID-19. Generated by immunoSEQ multiplex PCR, the TCRdb table keeps only in-frame clones and is missing some. The sample lists a few hundred thousand clones, approximately 88% occurring once. The sequenced sample was PBMCs or T cells enriched from blood (not recorded which). Source of these receptors: a young man who had recovered from COVID-19.

The chain joins TRBV6-4 to TRBJ2-7; perhaps TRBD1 as D (6 bases). Looked up from germline, CDR1 is MRHNA and CDR2 is SNTAGT. This CDR3 is 14 amino acids long. V lost 10 bases and J 1 base, leaving 17 bases between the germline ends. The CDR3 bases are TGTGCCATAGCAGGGGCAGGAGATTCCTACGAGCAGTACTTC. This codes for CAIAGAGDSYEQYF.

This rearrangement joins TRBV10-2 to TRBJ1-5; possible D gene TRBD1, 6 bases. The V end lost 6 bases, the J end lost 4 bases, and 10 bases lay between the germline ends. Germline CDR1 reads WSHSY; CDR2 reads SAAADI. The CDR3 sequence is 13 residues long. The CDR3 sequence is CASRPDRNQPQHF. DNA of the CDR3: TGCGCCAGCAGACCCGACAGGAATCAGCCCCAGCATTTT.

CDR3 sequence reads: CASSLWDSGSGNTIYF. The DNA for the CDR3 is TGCGCCAGCAGCTTGTGGGACAGCGGCTCTGGAAACACCATATATTTT. This chain joins TRBV5-1 and TRBJ1-3; 7 nucleotides line up with TRBD1. J was trimmed by 0 bases and V by 1 base; bases with no gene match: 4. This CDR3 spans 16 amino acids. Germline V lookup: CDR1 SGHRS, CDR2 YFSETQ.

The genes are TRBV24-1 and TRBJ2-3; D unclear. There are 15 residues in the CDR3. Trimming cost V 7 bases and J 2 bases, with 15 bases left between them. Germline values: CDR1 KGHDR, CDR2 SFDVKD. The CDR3 nucleotides are TGTGCCACCAGGGTCTTTGTAACGGTCACAGATACGCAGTATTTT. Its protein product is CATRVFVTVTDTQYF.

Only one count was recorded for this clone. The chain recombines TRBV5-1 with TRBJ2-7, with 10 bases lining up with TRBD1. This CDR3 region has 14 residues. Trimming removed 3 bases from V and 6 bases from J; junction bases left unmatched: 6. CDR1 and CDR2 (germline): SGHRS, YFSETQ. CDR3 sequence reads: CASSSGQGPFEQYF. The CDR3, as DNA: TGCGCCAGCAGCTCGGGACAGGGGCCCTTCGAGCAGTACTTC.

The chain combines TRBV4-1 with TRBJ2-7, with TRBD2 matching over 9 bases. The junction had 10 bases not matched to a gene; V was cut back by 0 bases and J by 1 base. The germline gives CDR1 MGHRA, CDR2 YSYEKL. The CDR3 is 18 residues long. The CDR3 loop reads CASSQDGWSGGTSYEQYF. In DNA, the CDR3 is TGCGCCAGCAGCCAAGACGGATGGAGCGGGGGGACTTCCTACGAGCAGTACTTC.

V gene TRBV2 combines with J gene TRBJ1-1; D may be TRBD1 (5 bases). CDR1 and CDR2 from the germline V gene are SNHLY and FYNNEI. The CDR3 is 12 amino acids. The V and J ends lost 4 bases and 14 bases respectively, with 17 bases between them. Here the CDR3 reads CASSVSSDIFFF. CDR3 DNA: TGTGCCAGCAGTGTCAGTTCGGACATCTTCTTCTTT.